The 28 T cell receptor beta chains below were found in one sample sequenced in a study of T cells in narcolepsy. TCRdb keeps only in-frame clones here, not all; method: immunoSEQ multiplex PCR. The table lists about 34,000 clones, roughly four fifths of them singletons, with approximately 2.7% in the top ten. The sample was CD45RA- memory CD4+ T cells from PBMCs. These receptors originate from a human donor with narcolepsy.

The table lists this clone with a count of one. The rearrangement uses TRBV6-1 and TRBJ1-4; 8 bases line up with TRBD1. With 7 bases clipped from V and 7 bases from J, the junction kept 2 bases outside the gene matches. CDR1 and CDR2 from the germline V gene are MNHNS and SASEGT. The CDR3 runs to 12 residues. The CDR3 reads CASNDRGEKLFF. As DNA, the CDR3 is TGTGCCAGCAACGACAGGGGTGAAAAACTGTTTTTT.

Written as DNA, the CDR3 is TGTGCCAGCAGCTTGTTCCAGAACACTGAAGCTTTCTTT. It translates to CASSLFQNTEAFF. J is TRBJ1-1 and V is TRBV5-4, with D hard to call. This CDR3 is 13 amino acids long. The germline V gene encodes CDR1 SGHNT and CDR2 YYREEE (reference sequence). Between the trimmed V and J ends, which lost 1 base and 1 base, there was a span of 5 bases. The full variable domain, its missing parts supplied by reference TRBV5-4 and TRBJ1-1, is ETGVTQSPTHLIKTRGQQVTLRCSSQSGHNTVSWYQQALGQGPQFIFQYYREEENGRGNFPPRFSGLQFPNYSSELNVNALELDDSALYLCASSLFQNTEAFFGQGTRLTVV.

The chain carries TRBV5-1 and TRBJ1-5; D is undetermined. Per the germline V gene, CDR1 is SGHRS and CDR2 is YFSETQ. The CDR3 has 15 residues. Trimming left V 0 bases short and J 0 bases short, with 7 bases between. CDR3 nucleotides: TGCGCCAGCAGCTTGGCAGGATTTAGCAATCAGCCCCAGCATTTT. It encodes CASSLAGFSNQPQHF.

The chain combines TRBV11-3 with TRBJ2-3; D possibly corresponds to TRBD1 (5 bases). CDR3 length equals 14 residues. Germline CDR1 SGHNT, CDR2 YENEEA. V lost 1 base and J lost 4, with 9 bases in between. The CDR3 DNA reads as TGTGCCAGCAGCTTAGGTTCAGGGTCAGATACGCAGTATTTT. Its translation: CASSLGSGSDTQYF.

The chain recombines TRBV27 with TRBJ1-5; 10 nucleotides agree with TRBD1. Per germline, CDR1 MNHEY and CDR2 SMNVEV (reference sequence). This CDR3 region has 15 residues. Unmatched junction bases numbered 10, after V lost 5 bases and J lost 9 bases. The CDR3 loop is CASSLRQGADRPQHF. The CDR3 DNA follows: TGTGCCAGCAGTCTCCGACAGGGGGCCGACAGGCCCCAGCATTTT.

In this sample, this clone turned up a few times. The chain recombines TRBV6-1 with TRBJ1-2; 7 nucleotides align to TRBD1. V gave up 4 bases and J gave up 8 bases; unmatched junction bases: 13. Germline V gene lookup returns CDR1 MNHNS and CDR2 SASEGT. This CDR3 contains 15 residues. The CDR3 protein is CASSVRDRNRGGYTF. The CDR3 nucleotides are TGTGCCAGCAGTGTCCGGGACAGAAATCGAGGGGGCTACACCTTC.

This clone appeared a single time. This CDR3 reads CASSQWTGRASGRSRDTQYF. CDR3 sequence (DNA): TGCGCCAGCAGCCAGTGGACAGGGAGGGCTAGCGGGAGATCTAGGGATACGCAGTATTTT. The chain uses TRBV4-1 and TRBJ2-3; 10 positions agree with TRBD2. Looked up from germline, CDR1 is MGHRA and CDR2 is YSYEKL. V dropped 3 bases and J dropped 6; count of bases not matched to a gene: 21. CDR3 size: 20 residues.

The CDR3 DNA sequence: TGTGCCAGCAGCGAGGGACTAGCGGGAATACAGTACTTC. Its translation is CASSEGLAGIQYF. The rearrangement links TRBV7-3 to TRBJ2-7; 13 nucleotides align to TRBD2. Germline trimming cut 5 bases from V and 10 bases from J; bases unmatched to any gene: 5. CDR3 length: 13 amino acids. From germline, CDR1 is SGHTA and CDR2 FQGTGA.

The sample holds one count of this clone. No conserved phenylalanine or tryptophan is present at the end of the CDR3, so a read error is the likely explanation. The rearrangement joins TRBV5-4 to TRBJ2-7, with 7 nucleotides matching TRBD2. The J segment lost 2 bases and the V segment lost 4 bases, leaving 15 bases of the junction unmatched. Germline CDR1 is SGHNT and CDR2 is YYREEE (reference sequence). The CDR3 sequence is 17 residues long. The CDR3 bases are TGTGCCAGCAGCGCCATGGGACGGGGAGGGAGGGCCTACGAGCAGTACCTC. Translated: CASSAMGRGGRAYEQYL.

J is TRBJ1-1 and V is TRBV6-6; 9 nucleotides match TRBD1. The CDR3 extends over 15 amino acids. Trimming cost V 5 bases and J 1 base; bases outside gene matches: 5. The germline V gene has CDR1 MNHNY and CDR2 SVGAGI (reference sequence). The CDR3 reads CASSDATGGNTEAFF. CDR3 DNA sequence: TGTGCCAGCAGTGACGCGACAGGGGGGAACACTGAAGCTTTCTTT.

The rearrangement links TRBV6-1 to TRBJ2-3; D is unresolved. Trimming cost V 2 bases and J 5 bases, with 8 bases left between them. The CDR3 spans 13 residues. Germline V lookup: CDR1 MNHNS, CDR2 SASEGT. CDR3 nucleotide sequence: TGTGCCAGCAGTGAAAGTTATCAAGATACGCAGTATTTT. This gives the protein CASSESYQDTQYF.

The rearrangement links TRBV6-1 to TRBJ2-5, with D tentatively TRBD2 (5 bases). The CDR3 is made up of 11 amino acids. The germline gives CDR1 MNHNS, CDR2 SASEGT. The V end was cut by 5 bases, the J end by 5 bases, with 6 bases between. CDR3 residues: CASSWRETQYF. CDR3 nucleotides: TGTGCCAGCAGTTGGAGGGAGACCCAGTACTTC.

J is TRBJ2-3 and V is TRBV2; 10 positions match TRBD2. The junction had 8 bases not matched to a gene; V was cut back by 2 bases and J by 6 bases. The CDR3 covers 16 residues. Germline-derived CDR1 and CDR2 are SNHLY and FYNNEI. Here the CDR3 reads CASSELRLAGADTQYF. CDR3 nucleotides: TGTGCCAGCAGTGAACTCAGGCTAGCGGGAGCGGATACGCAGTATTTT.

The rearrangement uses TRBV6-1 and TRBJ2-5; 11 bases align to TRBD2. The CDR3 has 15 amino acids. The germline V gene has CDR1 MNHNS and CDR2 SASEGT. Trimming at V came to 7 bases and at J to 5 bases, leaving 9 bases not matched to a gene. The CDR3 DNA follows: TGTGCCAGCAAACTAACTAGCGGGAGTTTCGAGACCCAGTACTTC. Amino acids: CASKLTSGSFETQYF.

The chain combines TRBV6-5 with TRBJ2-2; weak D call: TRBD2 (6 bases). Germline V gives CDR1 MNHEY, CDR2 SVGAGI. The CDR3 loop spans 13 amino acids. Trimming took off 5 bases at V and 7 bases at J, with 11 bases between the two ends. CDR3 DNA: TGTGCCAGCAGTGAGCGACTAGGCGGGGAGCTGTTTTTT. Protein product: CASSERLGGELFF.

The chain couples TRBV5-6 to TRBJ1-1; D remains ambiguous. In germline, CDR1 is SGHDT, CDR2 YYEEEE. This CDR3 has 14 residues. V lost 4 bases, J lost 5 bases, and 15 bases lay in between. The CDR3, as DNA: TGTGCCAGCAGCCAGACCAGGCTCCTAACTGAAGCTTTCTTT. Translation gives CASSQTRLLTEAFF.

J is TRBJ2-2 and V is TRBV9; TRBD1 matches 7 bases. Germline V lookup: CDR1 SGDLS, CDR2 YYNGEE. The V and J ends lost 2 bases and 2 bases, in that order; junction bases with no gene match: 3. CDR3 size: 15 residues. The DNA of the CDR3 is TGTGCCAGCAGCGTCAGGGGGTCTAACACCGGGGAGCTGTTTTTT. It encodes CASSVRGSNTGELFF.

The CDR3 region is CASSPPSYEQYF. The CDR3 DNA reads as TGTGCCAGCAGTCCCCCGTCCTACGAGCAGTACTTC. The chain joins TRBV28 to TRBJ2-7; D uncertain. CDR3 length: 12 residues. Per germline, CDR1 MDHEN and CDR2 SYDVKM. Trimming removed 5 bases at V and 1 base at J, with 6 bases between.

This clone was seen once. V gene TRBV28 combines with J gene TRBJ2-2; 12 positions agree with TRBD1. J gave up 6 bases and V 5 bases, and 13 bases lay outside the gene matches. Germline lookup yields CDR1 MDHEN and CDR2 SYDVKM. The length of the CDR3 is 18 residues. The CDR3 is CASSDPGQGAYSAGELFF. The CDR3 region has the DNA TGTGCCAGCAGTGACCCGGGACAGGGGGCTTATTCGGCCGGGGAGCTGTTTTTT. The entire variable domain, with the rest obtained from reference TRBV28 and TRBJ2-2, is as follows: DVKVTQSSRYLVKRTGEKVFLECVQDMDHENMFWYRQDPGLGLRLIYFSYDVKMKEKGDIPEGYSVSREKKERFSLILESASTNQTSMYLCASSDPGQGAYSAGELFFGEGSRLTVL.

The rearrangement links TRBV5-1 to TRBJ2-6; 8 positions agree with TRBD1. This CDR3 comprises 15 residues. The V and J ends lost 6 bases and 3 bases, in that order; junction bases with no gene match: 5. Germline CDR1 and CDR2: SGHRS and YFSETQ. The CDR3 DNA follows: TGCGCCAGCAAGGACAGGGTTGATGGGGCCAACGTCCTGACTTTC. Translated: CASKDRVDGANVLTF.

The chain is built from TRBV25-1 and TRBJ2-5, with TRBD1 matching over 9 bases. Germline V gives CDR1 MGHDK, CDR2 SYGVNS. This CDR3 spans 13 amino acids. J lost 5 bases, V lost 8 bases, and 6 bases had no gene match. This CDR3 reads CASGGQGWETQYF. CDR3 in DNA: TGTGCCAGCGGGGGACAGGGTTGGGAGACCCAGTACTTC.

This clone was counted a few times. The CDR3 nucleotides read TGTGCCATCAGTGAGTCGCAGCCGGGACAGGGGAATGAAAAACTGTTTTTT. It translates to CAISESQPGQGNEKLFF. The chain couples TRBV10-3 to TRBJ1-4; 10 bases are a match to TRBD1. The CDR3 loop spans 17 amino acids. Germline CDR1 and CDR2: ENHRY and SYGVKD. Trimming cost V 0 bases and J 5 bases; bases outside gene matches: 6.

This chain uses TRBV5-1 with TRBJ2-1, with 7 bases lining up with TRBD2. The CDR3 is 13 amino acids. Germline V gene lookup returns CDR1 SGHRS and CDR2 YFSETQ. The J segment lost 6 bases and the V segment lost 7 bases, leaving 7 bases of the junction unmatched. DNA of the CDR3: TGCGCCAGCGCCCGGTGGGGGGGCAATGAGCAGTTCTTC. This encodes CASARWGGNEQFF.

In its sample, this clone was seen a few times. The chain combines TRBV19 with TRBJ1-4; TRBD1 agrees at 8 bases. With 5 bases clipped from V and 4 bases from J, the junction kept 3 bases outside the gene matches. This CDR3 comprises 14 residues. Germline CDR1 reads LNHDA; CDR2 reads SQIVND (reference sequence). CDR3 loop: CASSGQGNNEKLFF. CDR3 bases: TGTGCCAGTAGTGGACAGGGCAATAATGAAAAACTGTTTTTT. The full variable domain, rest sourced from reference TRBV19 and TRBJ1-4, is DGGITQSPKYLFRKEGQNVTLSCEQNLNHDAMYWYRQDPGQGLRLIYYSQIVNDFQKGDIAEGYSVSREKKESFPLTVTSAQKNPTAFYLCASSGQGNNEKLFFGSGTQLSVL.

This sequence joins TRBV5-1 and TRBJ2-7; D is possibly TRBD2 (6 bases). V was cut by 7 bases and J by 0 bases, with 14 bases left in between. Germline CDR1 and CDR2: SGHRS and YFSETQ. There are 14 residues in the CDR3. CDR3: CASAAGPNSYEQYF. The CDR3 region has the DNA TGCGCCAGCGCCGCGGGACCGAACTCCTACGAGCAGTACTTC.

V and J are TRBV18 and TRBJ2-5; D is uncertain. The ends were cut back, 2 bases at V and 5 bases at J, with 6 bases in the middle. Germline V gene lookup returns CDR1 KGHSH and CDR2 LQKENI. The CDR3 extends over 12 amino acids. In DNA, the CDR3 is TGTGCCAGCTCACCAAATGGGGAGACCCAGTACTTC. Its translation: CASSPNGETQYF.

This sequence joins TRBV11-2 and TRBJ2-1; tentatively, D is TRBD1 or TRBD2 (6 bases each). Trimming shortened V by 4 bases and J by 8 bases, and 18 bases separated the two germline ends. Germline loops: CDR1 SGHAT, CDR2 FQNNGV. The CDR3 spans 15 residues. This chain's CDR3 is CASSSRVRGLDEQFF. The DNA of the CDR3 is TGTGCCAGCAGCTCAAGGGTCCGGGGGCTCGATGAGCAGTTCTTC.

The chain joins TRBV7-2 to TRBJ2-5; 9 positions agree with TRBD1. J lost 4 bases, V lost 5 bases, and 8 bases had no gene match. In germline, CDR1 is SGHTA, CDR2 FQGNSA. The CDR3 spans 15 residues. The CDR3 spells CASSPGGQGSETQYF. In DNA, the CDR3 is TGTGCCAGCAGCCCGGGAGGACAGGGGTCAGAGACCCAGTACTTC.